The present entry profiles one T cell receptor beta chain with its context. This entry comes from a study of blood T cell repertoires in COVID-19. The wider study: Italy, Spain and the United States were the sources of the convalescent and acute COVID-19 samples. PBMCs, B-cell-depleted T cells, or T cells provided the cDNA or gDNA that made up the material.

Authors' data handling: How many nucleated cells were present was estimated from reference gene primer amplification. Here immunoSEQ multiplex PCR was the method, and the copy in TCRdb shows in-frame clones only, minus some. V and J calls and clone size are copied from that table; D and trimming were computed from the DNA. The sample has 200,000 to 300,000 clones, 88% seen once. Germline loops: CDR1 LGHNT, CDR2 FRNRAP. Trimming removed 6 bases at V and 10 bases at J, with 25 bases between. The CDR3 extends over 17 amino acids. The chain links TRBV12-5 to TRBJ1-6, with no clear D. The receptor comes from a man aged 80 or over with acute or convalescent COVID-19. The sample consisted of peripheral blood. The CDR3 sequence is CASGFDYFSTGSSPLHF. The CDR3 DNA reads TGTGCTAGTGGCTTTGATTACTTTTCAACGGGTAGCTCACCCCTCCACTTT.